One sample yielded the 27 T cell receptor beta chains listed below, sequenced in a study of CXCR3-negative and CXCR3-positive naive CD8 T cells. It was by 5' RACE with UMI labels that the TRB cDNA libraries were prepared. TCRdb re-called the 5' RACE reads; every CDR3 protein appears as one record, without DNA. This repertoire comprises around 160,000 distinct CDR3 sequences; its ten largest clones make up about 0.28%. Antigen specificity for these receptors is unknown. Study-wide results and caveats: Naive cells positive for CXCR3 carried more hydrophobic TRB CDR3s than CXCR3-negative ones.

The sample was naive CXCR3+ CD8+ T cells from blood. Sample subset: CD45RO-CCR7+CD27+CD95- naive CD8+ T cells expressing CXCR3 (TNR3+). The receptors were gathered from a human donor in good health. Some clones in this sample may be carry-over from other donors' samples.

The genes are TRBV7-8 and TRBJ1-1; TCRdb calls TRBD1, which cannot be checked without DNA. The CDR3 has 12 residues. Germline lookup yields CDR1 SGHVS and CDR2 FQNEAQ. CDR3 amino acids: CASSLAGDEAFF.

The chain combines TRBV29-1 with TRBJ2-4; the TCRdb call, TRBD1, lacks DNA for checking. Germline CDR1 SQVTM, CDR2 ANQGSEA. This CDR3 has 15 amino acids. This CDR3 reads CSVERAGDEKNIQYF.

The rearrangement links TRBV12-3 or TRBV12-4 to TRBJ1-4. This CDR3 region has 13 residues. This chain's CDR3 is CASSRGREEKLFF.

This chain joins TRBV29-1 and TRBJ2-3. The CDR3 consists of 13 residues. Germline V gene sequence: CDR1 SQVTM, CDR2 ANQGSEA. CDR3: CSAHKGYTDTQYF.

This sequence joins TRBV19 and TRBJ2-1; TCRdb outputs TRBD2, but without DNA this stays unchecked. The CDR3 covers 15 residues. Per germline, CDR1 LNHDA and CDR2 SQIVND (reference sequence). This CDR3 reads CASRPAAGGPHEQFF.

The rearrangement uses TRBV12-3 or TRBV12-4 and TRBJ1-1. The CDR3 is made up of 14 amino acids. The CDR3 protein is CASSFATTNTEAFF.

The J gene is TRBJ2-5, the V gene TRBV7-7. Germline assignment: CDR1 SSHAT and CDR2 FNYEAQ (reference sequence). This CDR3 region has 14 residues. The CDR3 loop is CASSLVQDQETQYF.

The chain links TRBV13 to TRBJ2-1; TCRdb selects TRBD2, and the lack of DNA leaves this call unchecked. CDR1 is PRHDT and CDR2 is FYEKMQ in the germline V gene (reference sequence). The length of the CDR3 is 14 residues. CDR3 sequence: CASSLDLAEVEQFF.

The chain uses TRBV2 and TRBJ2-1. The germline gives CDR1 SNHLY, CDR2 FYNNEI. The CDR3 extends over 11 amino acids. CDR3 loop: CASSHNGVWFF.

The chain is built from TRBV20-1 and TRBJ2-1; without DNA, the TCRdb call of TRBD1 cannot be checked. The CDR3 sequence is 13 residues long. Germline assignment: CDR1 DFQATT and CDR2 SNEGSKA (reference sequence). CDR3 sequence reads: CSARNRGENEQFF.

V is TRBV9 and J is TRBJ2-5. From germline, CDR1 is SGDLS and CDR2 YYNGEE. This CDR3 has 14 residues. CDR3 region: CASSVWGNQETQYF. The full variable domain, with the rest looked up from reference TRBV9 and TRBJ2-5, is DSGVTQTPKHLITATGQRVTLRCSPRSGDLSVYWYQQSLDQGLQFLIQYYNGEERAKGNILERFSAQQFPDLHSELNLSSLELGDSALYFCASSVWGNQETQYFGPGTRLLVL.

The chain employs TRBV6-2 or TRBV6-3 and TRBJ2-1; TCRdb gives TRBD1 as the D gene, but with no DNA this cannot be confirmed. The germline gives CDR1 MNHEY, CDR2 SVGEGT. The CDR3 sequence is 15 residues long. CDR3 loop: CASRPLVGSYNEQFF.

The chain uses TRBV7-8 and TRBJ2-7; TCRdb's D call of TRBD1 is untestable without DNA. There are 16 residues in the CDR3. Germline loops: CDR1 SGHVS, CDR2 FQNEAQ. CDR3: CASSEQGSSFVHEQYF.

The V gene is TRBV29-1, the J gene TRBJ2-1; TCRdb's assignment of TRBD1 cannot be checked, as there is no DNA. Germline loops: CDR1 SQVTM, CDR2 ANQGSEA. This CDR3 is built from 16 residues. The CDR3 spells CSVEGVRGLGEYEKFF.

V gene TRBV27 combines with J gene TRBJ1-1; the D gene TCRdb calls, TRBD1, cannot be checked with no DNA. CDR1 is MNHEY and CDR2 is SMNVEV in the germline V gene (reference sequence). The CDR3 runs to 14 residues. The CDR3 loop reads CASSSPDRGYEAFF.

The V call is TRBV29-1, the J call TRBJ1-1; the D call from TCRdb, TRBD1, cannot be confirmed without DNA. The CDR3 is 15 amino acids. Germline CDR1 reads SQVTM; CDR2 reads ANQGSEA. The CDR3 sequence: CSVAPSGGSNTEAFF.

The V gene is TRBV14, the J gene TRBJ2-2. CDR1 is SGHDN and CDR2 is FVKESK in the germline V gene. The CDR3 covers 13 residues. This chain's CDR3 is CASSPTVPGELFF.

The chain recombines TRBV12-3 or TRBV12-4 with TRBJ2-1; TCRdb's D call of TRBD1 is untestable without DNA. The CDR3 totals 14 residues. CDR3 sequence reads: CASTLGSTYNEQFF.

The V call is TRBV5-6, the J call TRBJ2-7; TCRdb indicates TRBD2, and absent DNA this call remains unverified. CDR1 and CDR2 (germline): SGHDT, YYEEEE. This CDR3 spans 20 amino acids. The CDR3 reads CASSFEFSYEQYFGPYEQYF.

The chain couples TRBV27 to TRBJ2-1. In germline, CDR1 is MNHEY, CDR2 SMNVEV (reference sequence). The CDR3 runs to 13 residues. This CDR3 reads CASSISSYNEQFF.

This chain links TRBV5-1 with TRBJ2-7. Looked up from germline, CDR1 is SGHRS and CDR2 is YFSETQ. The CDR3 loop spans 14 amino acids. The CDR3: CASSLGHTSYEQYF.

The gene calls are TRBV7-9 and TRBJ2-1. In germline, CDR1 is SEHNR, CDR2 FQNEAQ (reference sequence). The CDR3 consists of 12 residues. The CDR3 reads CASSLAPGEQFF. The variable domain in full, with the rest retrieved from reference TRBV7-9 and TRBJ2-1, is DTGVSQNPRHKITKRGQNVTFRCDPISEHNRLYWYRQTLGQGPEFLTYFQNEAQLEKSRLLSDRFSAERPKGSFSTLEIQRTEQGDSAMYLCASSLAPGEQFFGPGTRLTVL.

The CDR3 loop reads CASSYSQGDATNEKLFF. The gene calls are TRBV6-5 and TRBJ1-4; checking the TCRdb D call of TRBD1 is not possible without DNA. The CDR3 spans 17 residues. Germline values: CDR1 MNHEY, CDR2 SVGAGI.

The CDR3 loop reads CSARLVGYNEQFF. The J gene is TRBJ2-1, the V gene TRBV20-1. Germline V gene sequence: CDR1 DFQATT, CDR2 SNEGSKA (reference sequence). The CDR3 is 13 amino acids.

This chain connects TRBV4-1 to TRBJ2-7; TCRdb outputs TRBD2, but without DNA this stays unchecked. Per the germline V gene, CDR1 is MGHRA and CDR2 is YSYEKL. This CDR3 comprises 15 residues. The CDR3 loop reads CASSPGVAAIYEQYF.

This sequence joins TRBV9 and TRBJ1-4; lacking DNA, the TRBD1 call made by TCRdb goes unchecked. The germline V gene encodes CDR1 SGDLS and CDR2 YYNGEE. The CDR3 is made up of 15 amino acids. The CDR3 loop is CASSVDGTGSEKLFF.

The gene calls are TRBV13 and TRBJ1-2. From germline, CDR1 is PRHDT and CDR2 FYEKMQ (reference sequence). This CDR3 has 20 amino acids. The CDR3 loop reads CASSVPPGRISPQSHYGYTF.